The 24 T cell receptor beta chains below were found in one sample sequenced in a study of T cells after yellow fever vaccination. TCRdb reprocessed the 5' RACE reads with MiXCR, giving one entry per CDR3 protein. This repertoire shows about 57,000 distinct CDR3 sequences, 7.4% found once; its top ten account for about 38%. This sample comprised CD8+ T cells sorted from PBMCs, obtained 15 days after the yellow fever booster vaccination. Every receptor here comes from a man younger than 40 who received the YFV17D yellow fever vaccine.

This clonotype has ten or more counts. J is TRBJ2-7 and V is TRBV27; the D gene is possibly TRBD1 (5 bases). The CDR3 consists of 14 residues. V was shortened by 3 bases and J by 2 bases, with 11 bases between the two germline ends. Germline CDR1 MNHEY, CDR2 SMNVEV (reference sequence). CDR3 protein: CASSFSSGTYEQYF. The CDR3 region has the DNA TGTGCCAGCAGTTTTTCTTCAGGGACCTACGAGCAGTACTTC.

This clonotype has a count of ten or more. The chain has TRBV30 and TRBJ2-7, with 11 bases lining up with TRBD2. The CDR3 totals 14 residues. Germline values: CDR1 GTSNPN, CDR2 SVGIG (reference sequence). With 6 bases clipped from V and 3 bases from J, the junction kept 7 bases outside the gene matches. DNA for the CDR3: TGTGCCTGCACCGCACTAGCGGGGGTCTACGAGCAGTACTTC. It specifies CACTALAGVYEQYF. Full variable domain (missing parts from reference TRBV30 and TRBJ2-7): SQTIHQWPATLVQPVGSPLSLECTVEGTSNPNLYWYRQAAGRGLQLLFYSVGIGQISSEVPQNLSASRPQDRQFILSSKKLLLSDSGFYLCACTALAGVYEQYFGPGTRLTVT.

The sample holds a few counts of this clonotype. The rearrangement uses TRBV5-1 and TRBJ1-3, with a tentative D call TRBD1 (5 bases). V was pared by 10 bases and J by 2 bases, with 10 bases between. Germline V gives CDR1 SGHRS, CDR2 YFSETQ. CDR3 length: 12 amino acids. The CDR3 protein is CASRDAGNTIYF. The DNA for the CDR3 is TGCGCCTCGAGGGACGCTGGAAACACCATATATTTT.

This clonotype came up many times. The chain combines TRBV27 with TRBJ2-6; D is perhaps TRBD1 (5 bases). Deletions cut 5 bases from V and 0 bases from J, with 11 bases between. This CDR3 is 16 amino acids long. Germline V gene lookup returns CDR1 MNHEY and CDR2 SMNVEV (reference sequence). CDR3 sequence: CASSTRQNSGANVLTF. In DNA form, the CDR3 reads TGTGCCAGCAGTACCCGACAGAACTCTGGGGCCAACGTCCTGACTTTC. The entire variable domain, with the rest obtained from reference TRBV27 and TRBJ2-6, is as follows: EAQVTQNPRYLITVTGKKLTVTCSQNMNHEYMSWYRQDPGLGLRQIYYSMNVEVTDKGDVPEGYKVSRKEKRNFPLILESPSPNQTSLYFCASSTRQNSGANVLTFGAGSRLTVL.

This clonotype has at least ten counts. The genes are TRBV3-1 and TRBJ2-7; D unclear. The CDR3 loop spans 13 amino acids. The ends were cut back, 1 base at V and 1 base at J, with 5 bases in the middle. Germline V gene sequence: CDR1 LGHDT, CDR2 YNNKEL (reference sequence). In DNA form, the CDR3 reads TGTGCCAGCAGCCAAGGAGATTCCTACGAGCAGTACTTC. Its protein is CASSQGDSYEQYF.

This clonotype was found many times. The DNA of the CDR3 is TGCAGCGTTGCCCGACAGGGTCTCGGCACAGATACGCAGTATTTT. Protein product: CSVARQGLGTDTQYF. The chain recombines TRBV29-1 with TRBJ2-3; 7 nucleotides align to TRBD1. CDR1 and CDR2 (germline): SQVTM, ANQGSEA. This CDR3 spans 15 amino acids. J lost 1 base, V lost 4 bases, and 8 bases had no gene match.

This clonotype occurred many times. V gene TRBV12-3 or TRBV12-4 combines with J gene TRBJ2-1; D may be TRBD2 (6 bases). V was cut by 2 bases and J by 1 base, with 18 bases left in between. This CDR3 spans 18 amino acids. The CDR3 sequence is CASSLLAWEEYSYNEQFF. DNA for the CDR3: TGTGCCAGCAGTTTACTCGCTTGGGAGGAGTATTCCTACAATGAGCAGTTCTTC.

This clonotype was found many times. The V gene is TRBV7-2, the J gene TRBJ2-1; TRBD2 might be the D (5 bases). The CDR3 is 15 residues long. The V gene lost 1 base and the J gene lost 7 bases, with 14 bases spanning the gap. Looked up from germline, CDR1 is SGHTA and CDR2 is FQGNSA. This CDR3 is CASSLGPGLGNEQFF. CDR3 nucleotides: TGTGCCAGCAGCTTAGGGCCAGGACTGGGAAATGAGCAGTTCTTC.

Many counts were recorded for this clonotype. The V call is TRBV28, the J call TRBJ2-1; D not certain. CDR3 length equals 14 residues. Per the germline V gene, CDR1 is MDHEN and CDR2 is SYDVKM. V lost 4 bases, J lost 0 bases, and 7 bases lay in between. The CDR3 is CASSYVDSYNEQFF. DNA for the CDR3: TGTGCCAGCAGTTATGTTGACTCCTACAATGAGCAGTTCTTC.

At least ten counts were recorded for this clonotype. The chain links TRBV20-1 to TRBJ1-2; no clear D. V was shortened by 3 bases and J by 10 bases, with 15 bases between the two germline ends. Germline V CDR1 and CDR2: DFQATT, SNEGSKA (reference sequence). CDR3 length: 12 amino acids. The CDR3 is CSASPLYGNYTF. As DNA, the CDR3 is TGCAGTGCTAGTCCTCTCTACGGCAACTACACCTTC.

At least ten counts were recorded for this clonotype. Here the CDR3 reads CASNPGGDTQYF. CDR3 sequence (DNA): TGTGCCAGCAACCCAGGGGGGGATACGCAGTATTTT. The genes are TRBV7-2 and TRBJ2-3; possibly TRBD1 for D (7 bases). This CDR3 contains 12 residues. From germline, CDR1 is SGHTA and CDR2 FQGNSA. Trimming removed 7 bases from V and 6 bases from J, with 11 bases in between.

This clonotype was seen repeatedly, ten times or more. The rearrangement links TRBV6-5 to TRBJ2-1, with 8 positions matching TRBD1. V lost 0 bases, J lost 6 bases, and 1 base stayed unmatched. This CDR3 is 14 amino acids long. The germline V gene has CDR1 MNHEY and CDR2 SVGAGI. The CDR3 region is CASSYSDRGNEQFF. In nucleotides, the CDR3 is TGTGCCAGCAGTTACTCCGACAGGGGCAATGAGCAGTTCTTC.

This clonotype was picked up many times. The rearrangement links TRBV5-1 to TRBJ2-1; D may correspond to TRBD1 or TRBD2 (5 bases each). The germline V gene encodes CDR1 SGHRS and CDR2 YFSETQ. V lost 0 bases and J 6 bases, leaving 10 bases between the germline ends. CDR3 length: 14 amino acids. The DNA of the CDR3 is TGCGCCAGCAGCTTGGAAGGGACCATCAATGAGCAGTTCTTC. Translated: CASSLEGTINEQFF.

Of note for this clonotype: This may be a read error, as it is one base from a much larger clone. The chain has TRBV27 and TRBJ2-7; 12 positions agree with TRBD2. Germline CDR1 MNHEY, CDR2 SMNVEV (reference sequence). The V and J ends lost 5 bases and 6 bases, in that order; junction bases with no gene match: 8. The CDR3 sequence is 15 residues long. The CDR3 sequence is CASSPSTSGSSEQYF. The DNA of the CDR3 is TGTGCCAGCAGTCCCTCGACTAGCGGGAGCAGCGAGCAGTACTTC.

This clonotype was detected many times. The rearrangement links TRBV15 to TRBJ2-2; 7 positions agree with TRBD2. The CDR3 spans 17 residues. CDR1 and CDR2 (germline): LNHNV, YYDKDF (reference sequence). V trimming: 1 base; J trimming: 1 base; junction bases outside the gene matches: 6. The CDR3 DNA sequence: TGTGCCACCAGCAGAGCTCCGTCTAGCGGGAACACCGGGGAGCTGTTTTTT. Translated: CATSRAPSSGNTGELFF.

This clonotype was counted many times. This rearrangement joins TRBV25-1 to TRBJ2-3; the D is unclear. The CDR3 has 14 residues. Germline assignment: CDR1 MGHDK and CDR2 SYGVNS. Trimming left V 3 bases short and J 2 bases short, with 9 bases between. The CDR3 is CASSEVGLTDTQYF. The CDR3 DNA reads TGTGCCAGCAGTGAGGTTGGGCTCACAGATACGCAGTATTTT. Using reference TRBV25-1 and TRBJ2-3 for the parts outside the CDR3, the full variable domain is EADIYQTPRYLVIGTGKKITLECSQTMGHDKMYWYQQDPGMELHLIHYSYGVNSTEKGDLSSESTVSRIRTEHFPLTLESARPSHTSQYLCASSEVGLTDTQYFGPGTRLTVL.

This clonotype was recorded once. This may be a read error: a much more frequent sequence differs by one nucleotide. The chain carries TRBV30 and TRBJ1-4; 7 bases fit TRBD1. The CDR3 contains 16 residues. Germline V gene lookup returns CDR1 GTSNPN and CDR2 SVGIG (reference sequence). The CDR3 DNA reads as TGTGCCTGGAGTGGTACAGGGGTCGCAACTAATGAAAACCTGTTTTTT. This sequence encodes CAWSGTGVATNENLFF.

This clonotype occurred a few times. V usage is TRBV9 and J usage is TRBJ2-3; D is uncertain. V lost 2 bases and J 1 base, leaving 5 bases between the germline ends. Germline-derived CDR1 and CDR2 are SGDLS and YYNGEE. The CDR3 extends over 13 amino acids. CDR3 DNA sequence: TGTGCCAGCAGCGTTGAAGGCACAGATACGCAGTATTTT. Its translation is CASSVEGTDTQYF.

The chain recombines TRBV7-2 with TRBJ2-7; no clear D gene. CDR1 and CDR2 (germline): SGHTA, FQGNSA. The germline V and J ends were trimmed by 3 bases and 0 bases, with 9 bases remaining between them. This CDR3 comprises 14 residues. CDR3 sequence (DNA): TGTGCCAGCAGCTTGGAACACGCCTCCTACGAGCAGTACTTC. Its protein is CASSLEHASYEQYF. Complete variable domain (other parts from reference TRBV7-2 and TRBJ2-7): GAGVSQSPSNKVTEKGKDVELRCDPISGHTALYWYRQSLGQGLEFLIYFQGNSAPDKSGLPSDRFSAERTGGSVSTLTIQRTQQEDSAVYLCASSLEHASYEQYFGPGTRLTVT.

This clonotype was recorded at least ten times. The J gene is TRBJ2-7, the V gene TRBV7-2; the D gene is possibly TRBD2 (6 bases). Germline V gives CDR1 SGHTA, CDR2 FQGNSA. V gave up 4 bases and J gave up 3 bases, with 10 bases separating them. The CDR3 is 13 amino acids. The CDR3 DNA sequence: TGTGCCAGCAGCTCCCCCGGGGGCTACGAGCAGTACTTC. Translating gives CASSSPGGYEQYF.

This clonotype occurred a few times. The V and J genes are TRBV10-2 and TRBJ2-7, with TRBD1 matching over 9 bases. Germline-derived CDR1 and CDR2 are WSHSY and SAAADI. The trim removed 8 bases at V and 4 bases at J, leaving 9 bases unmatched. This CDR3 has 14 residues. CDR3 coding DNA: TGCGCCAGCTCGACAGGGGGTTATTTGTACGAGCAGTACTTC. The encoded protein is CASSTGGYLYEQYF.

This clonotype was found a few times. V usage is TRBV20-1 and J usage is TRBJ2-7; the match to TRBD2 covers 11 bases. This CDR3 has 14 amino acids. Germline V gives CDR1 DFQATT, CDR2 SNEGSKA (reference sequence). With 6 bases clipped from V and 6 bases from J, the junction kept 10 bases outside the gene matches. The CDR3: CSAALAGGTGEQYF. As DNA, the CDR3 is TGCAGTGCGGCCCTAGCGGGAGGTACGGGCGAGCAGTACTTC.

The sample holds a few counts of this clonotype. The chain employs TRBV5-4 and TRBJ2-7, with D unresolved. Germline values: CDR1 SGHNT, CDR2 YYREEE (reference sequence). Trimming pared 2 bases from V and 3 bases from J, leaving 9 bases between. CDR3 length: 13 residues. The CDR3: CASSFGVNYEQYF. The CDR3 nucleotides are TGTGCCAGCAGCTTCGGCGTGAACTACGAGCAGTACTTC.

This clonotype showed up many times. The J gene is TRBJ2-3, the V gene TRBV13; TRBD2 might be the D (5 bases). The CDR3 loop spans 13 amino acids. CDR1 and CDR2 from the germline V gene are PRHDT and FYEKMQ (reference sequence). Trimming stripped 3 bases from V and 4 bases from J, with 8 bases between. The CDR3 sequence is CASSLRGSDTQYF. The CDR3 DNA follows: TGTGCCAGCAGCTTGAGAGGGTCAGATACGCAGTATTTT.